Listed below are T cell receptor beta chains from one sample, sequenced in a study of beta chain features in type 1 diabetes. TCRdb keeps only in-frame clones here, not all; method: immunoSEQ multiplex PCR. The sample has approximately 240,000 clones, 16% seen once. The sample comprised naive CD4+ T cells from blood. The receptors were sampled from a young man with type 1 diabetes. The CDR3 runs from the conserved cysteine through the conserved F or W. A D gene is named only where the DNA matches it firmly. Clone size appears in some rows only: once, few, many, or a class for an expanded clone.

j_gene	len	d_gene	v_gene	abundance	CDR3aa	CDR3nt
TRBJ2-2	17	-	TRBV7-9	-	CASSPRGGLENTGELFF	TGTGCCAGCAGCCCCCGAGGGGGGCTAGAGAACACCGGGGAGCTGTTTTTT
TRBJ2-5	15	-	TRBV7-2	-	CASSLGEAGQETQYF	TGTGCCAGCAGCTTGGGGGAAGCGGGCCAAGAGACCCAGTACTTC
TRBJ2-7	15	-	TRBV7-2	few	CASSFGTAVPYEQYF	TGTGCCAGCAGCTTCGGTACGGCTGTTCCCTACGAGCAGTACTTC
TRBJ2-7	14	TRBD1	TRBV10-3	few	CAIAGTGGEGEQYF	TGTGCCATCGCCGGGACAGGGGGCGAAGGGGAGCAGTACTTC
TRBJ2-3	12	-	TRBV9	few	CASSVAEDTQYF	TGTGCCAGCAGCGTAGCGGAGGATACGCAGTATTTT
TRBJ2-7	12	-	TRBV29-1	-	CSVEDQGSEQYF	TGCAGCGTTGAAGATCAAGGGAGCGAGCAGTACTTC
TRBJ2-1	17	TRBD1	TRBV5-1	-	CASSLAQGAITYNEQFF	TGCGCCAGCAGCTTGGCACAGGGGGCGATAACCTACAATGAGCAGTTCTTC
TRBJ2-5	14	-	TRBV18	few	CASSPATGMETQYF	TGTGCCAGCTCACCCGCCACAGGGATGGAGACCCAGTACTTC
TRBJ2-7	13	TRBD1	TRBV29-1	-	CSVGQGVSYEQYF	TGCAGCGTTGGACAGGGTGTTTCCTACGAGCAGTACTTC
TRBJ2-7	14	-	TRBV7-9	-	CASSQWAADGEQYF	TGTGCCAGCAGCCAATGGGCCGCCGATGGCGAGCAGTACTTC
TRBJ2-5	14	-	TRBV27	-	CASSLSQKWETQYF	TGTGCCAGCAGTTTATCGCAAAAATGGGAGACCCAGTACTTC
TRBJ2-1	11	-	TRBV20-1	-	CSAPGYNEQFF	TGCAGTGCTCCCGGATACAATGAGCAGTTCTTC
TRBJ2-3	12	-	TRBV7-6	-	CASSLVSDTQYF	TGTGCCAGCAGCTTAGTTTCAGATACGCAGTATTTT
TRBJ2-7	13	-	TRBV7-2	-	CASSWQGGHEQYF	TGTGCCAGCAGCTGGCAGGGAGGTCACGAGCAGTACTTC
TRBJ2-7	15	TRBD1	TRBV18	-	CASSPAGQGGYEQYF	TGTGCCAGCTCACCAGCAGGACAGGGTGGGTACGAGCAGTACTTC
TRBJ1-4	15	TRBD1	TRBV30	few	CAWTDTRQGREKLFF	TGTGCCTGGACCGACACCCGACAGGGCCGGGAAAAACTGTTTTTT
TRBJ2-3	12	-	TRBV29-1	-	CSVVPVTDTQYF	TGCAGCGTTGTCCCAGTAACAGATACGCAGTATTTT
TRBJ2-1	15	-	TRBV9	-	CASSVEAAWYNEQFF	TGTGCCAGCAGCGTAGAAGCCGCTTGGTACAATGAGCAGTTCTTC
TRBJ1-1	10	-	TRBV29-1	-	CSVLDTEAFF	TGCAGCGTCTTAGATACTGAAGCTTTCTTT
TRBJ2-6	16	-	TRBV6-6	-	CASSSRGSSGANVLTF	TGTGCCAGCAGTTCCAGGGGATCTTCTGGGGCCAACGTCCTGACTTTC
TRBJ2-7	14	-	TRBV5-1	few	CASSPVEAVNEQYF	TGCGCCAGCAGTCCAGTAGAAGCTGTCAACGAGCAGTACTTC
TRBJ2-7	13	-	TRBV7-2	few	CAVARSIYQEQYF	TGTGCCGTCGCCAGGAGTATTTATCAGGAGCAGTACTTC
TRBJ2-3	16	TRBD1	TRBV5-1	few	CASSLASRGQTDTQYF	TGCGCCAGCAGCTTGGCTAGCAGGGGGCAAACAGATACGCAGTATTTT
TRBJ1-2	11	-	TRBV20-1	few	CSARDFYGYTF	TGCAGTGCTAGAGATTTCTATGGCTACACCTTC
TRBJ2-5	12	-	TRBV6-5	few	CASSYSQETQYF	TGTGCCAGCAGTTACTCCCAAGAGACCCAGTACTTC
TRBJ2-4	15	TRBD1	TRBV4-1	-	CASSRTGGAGNIQYF	TGCGCCAGCAGCAGGACAGGGGGGGCGGGAAACATTCAGTACTTC
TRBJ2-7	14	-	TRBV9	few	CASSVGPSSYEQYF	TGTGCCAGCAGCGTAGGACCGAGCTCCTACGAGCAGTACTTC
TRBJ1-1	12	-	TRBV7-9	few	CASSLIGTEAFF	TGTGCCAGCAGCCTAATCGGCACTGAAGCTTTCTTT
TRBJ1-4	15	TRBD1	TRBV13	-	CASSHDRATNEKLFF	TGTGCCAGCAGCCATGACAGGGCAACTAATGAAAAACTGTTTTTT
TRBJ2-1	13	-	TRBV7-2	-	CASNSAGANEQFF	TGTGCCAGCAACTCCGCGGGGGCCAATGAGCAGTTCTTC
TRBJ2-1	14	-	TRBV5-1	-	CASSSGTPGGEQFF	TGCGCCAGCAGCTCGGGGACTCCAGGTGGTGAGCAGTTCTTC
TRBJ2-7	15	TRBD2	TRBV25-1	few	CASSEYQAGAYEQYF	TGTGCCAGCAGTGAATACCAGGCGGGAGCCTACGAGCAGTACTTC
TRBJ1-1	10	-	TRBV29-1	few	CSALNTEAFF	TGCAGCGCCCTGAACACTGAAGCTTTCTTT